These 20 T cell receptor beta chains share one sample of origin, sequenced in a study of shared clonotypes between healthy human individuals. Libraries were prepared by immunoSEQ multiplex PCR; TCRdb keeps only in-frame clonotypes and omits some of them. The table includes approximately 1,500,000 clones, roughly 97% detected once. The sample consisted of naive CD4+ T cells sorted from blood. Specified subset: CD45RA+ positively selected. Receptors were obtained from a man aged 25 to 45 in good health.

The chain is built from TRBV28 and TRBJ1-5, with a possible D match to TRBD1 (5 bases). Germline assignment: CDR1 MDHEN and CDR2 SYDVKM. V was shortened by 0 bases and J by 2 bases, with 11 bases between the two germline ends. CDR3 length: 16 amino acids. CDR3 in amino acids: CASSLWVGAGNQPQHF. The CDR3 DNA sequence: TGTGCCAGCAGTTTATGGGTAGGGGCAGGCAATCAGCCCCAGCATTTT. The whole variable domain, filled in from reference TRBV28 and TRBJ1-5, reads DVKVTQSSRYLVKRTGEKVFLECVQDMDHENMFWYRQDPGLGLRLIYFSYDVKMKEKGDIPEGYSVSREKKERFSLILESASTNQTSMYLCASSLWVGAGNQPQHFGDGTRLSIL.

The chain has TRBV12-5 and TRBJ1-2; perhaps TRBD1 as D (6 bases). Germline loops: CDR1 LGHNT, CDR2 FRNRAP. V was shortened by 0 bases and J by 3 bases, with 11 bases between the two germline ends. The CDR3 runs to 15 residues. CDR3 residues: CASGLVLGQHYGYTF. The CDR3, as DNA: TGTGCTAGTGGTTTGGTACTCGGACAGCACTATGGCTACACCTTC.

CDR3 region: CASSALGVTSGTGELFF. The CDR3 coding sequence is TGTGCCAGCAGCGCCCTGGGCGTAACTAGCGGCACCGGGGAGCTGTTTTTT. The V call is TRBV9, the J call TRBJ2-2, with TRBD2 identical over 8 bases. CDR1 is SGDLS, CDR2 YYNGEE, per germline. Germline trimming cut 3 bases from V and 4 bases from J; bases unmatched to any gene: 11. This CDR3 spans 17 amino acids. The full variable domain, completed using reference TRBV9 and TRBJ2-2, is DSGVTQTPKHLITATGQRVTLRCSPRSGDLSVYWYQQSLDQGLQFLIQYYNGEERAKGNILERFSAQQFPDLHSELNLSSLELGDSALYFCASSALGVTSGTGELFFGEGSRLTVL.

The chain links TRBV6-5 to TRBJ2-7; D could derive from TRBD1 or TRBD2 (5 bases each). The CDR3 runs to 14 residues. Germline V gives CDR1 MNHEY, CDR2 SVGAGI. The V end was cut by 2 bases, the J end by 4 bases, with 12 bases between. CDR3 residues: CASSYAPGTYEQYF. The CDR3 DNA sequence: TGTGCCAGCAGTTACGCTCCAGGGACGTACGAGCAGTACTTC.

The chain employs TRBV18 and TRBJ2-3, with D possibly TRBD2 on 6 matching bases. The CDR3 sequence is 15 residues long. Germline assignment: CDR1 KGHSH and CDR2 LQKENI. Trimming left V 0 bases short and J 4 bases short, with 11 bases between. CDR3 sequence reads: CASSPPRPGADTQYF. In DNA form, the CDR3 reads TGTGCCAGCTCACCACCTCGTCCGGGGGCAGATACGCAGTATTTT.

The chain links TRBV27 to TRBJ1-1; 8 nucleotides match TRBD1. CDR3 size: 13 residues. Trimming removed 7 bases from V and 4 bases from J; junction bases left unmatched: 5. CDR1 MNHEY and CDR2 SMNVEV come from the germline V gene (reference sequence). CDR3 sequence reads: CASIGQGFTEAFF. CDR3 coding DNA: TGTGCCAGCATCGGACAGGGTTTCACTGAAGCTTTCTTT.

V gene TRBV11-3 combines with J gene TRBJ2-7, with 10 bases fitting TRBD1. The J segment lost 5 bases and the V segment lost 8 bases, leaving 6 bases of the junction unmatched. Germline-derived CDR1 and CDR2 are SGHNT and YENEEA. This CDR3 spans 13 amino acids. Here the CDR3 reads CASGTGAPNEQYF. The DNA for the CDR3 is TGTGCCAGCGGGACAGGGGCTCCCAACGAGCAGTACTTC.

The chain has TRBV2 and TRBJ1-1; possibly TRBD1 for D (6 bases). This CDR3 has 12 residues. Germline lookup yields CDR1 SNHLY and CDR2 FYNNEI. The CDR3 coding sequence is TGTGCTAGCCTCAGGGGGAACACTGAAGCTTTCTTT. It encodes CASLRGNTEAFF.

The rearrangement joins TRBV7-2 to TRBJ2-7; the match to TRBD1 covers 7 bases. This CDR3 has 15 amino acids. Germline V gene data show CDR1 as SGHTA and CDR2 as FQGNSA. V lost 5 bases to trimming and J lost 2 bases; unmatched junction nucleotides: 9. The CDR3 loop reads CASSPVPTGAYEQYF. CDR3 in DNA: TGTGCCAGCAGCCCCGTCCCCACAGGGGCCTACGAGCAGTACTTC.

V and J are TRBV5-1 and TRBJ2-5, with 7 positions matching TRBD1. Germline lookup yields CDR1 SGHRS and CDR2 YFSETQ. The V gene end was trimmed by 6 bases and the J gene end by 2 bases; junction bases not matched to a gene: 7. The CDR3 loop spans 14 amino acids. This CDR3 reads CASKGGRGQETQYF. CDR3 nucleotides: TGCGCCAGCAAAGGGGGCAGGGGGCAAGAGACCCAGTACTTC.

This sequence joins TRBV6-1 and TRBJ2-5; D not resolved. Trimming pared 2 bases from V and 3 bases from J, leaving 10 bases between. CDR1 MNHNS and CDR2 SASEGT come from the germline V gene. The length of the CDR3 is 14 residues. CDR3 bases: TGTGCCAGCAGTGAATATTGGACCGAAGAGACCCAGTACTTC. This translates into CASSEYWTEETQYF.

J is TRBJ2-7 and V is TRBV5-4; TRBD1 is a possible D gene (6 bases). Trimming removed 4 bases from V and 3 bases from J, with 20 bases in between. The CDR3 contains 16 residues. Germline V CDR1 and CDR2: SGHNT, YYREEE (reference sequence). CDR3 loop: CASSEYRQAQVYEQYF. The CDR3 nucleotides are TGTGCCAGCAGCGAATACAGACAGGCTCAAGTCTACGAGCAGTACTTC.

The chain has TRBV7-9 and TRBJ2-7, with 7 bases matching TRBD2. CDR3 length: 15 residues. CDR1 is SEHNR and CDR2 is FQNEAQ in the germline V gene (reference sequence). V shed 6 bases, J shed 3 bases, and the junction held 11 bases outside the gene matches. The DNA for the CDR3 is TGTGCCAGCAGTACCGGGATTGGCGGGAGCTACGAGCAGTACTTC. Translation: CASSTGIGGSYEQYF. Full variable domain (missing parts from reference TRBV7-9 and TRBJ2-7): DTGVSQNPRHKITKRGQNVTFRCDPISEHNRLYWYRQTLGQGPEFLTYFQNEAQLEKSRLLSDRFSAERPKGSFSTLEIQRTEQGDSAMYLCASSTGIGGSYEQYFGPGTRLTVT.

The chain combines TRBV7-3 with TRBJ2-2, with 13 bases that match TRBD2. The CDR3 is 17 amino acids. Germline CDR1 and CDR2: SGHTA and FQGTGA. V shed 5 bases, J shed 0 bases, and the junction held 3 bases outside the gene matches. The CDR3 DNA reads TGTGCCAGCAGCCCTGGACTAGCGGGGGCGAACACCGGGGAGCTGTTTTTT. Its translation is CASSPGLAGANTGELFF.

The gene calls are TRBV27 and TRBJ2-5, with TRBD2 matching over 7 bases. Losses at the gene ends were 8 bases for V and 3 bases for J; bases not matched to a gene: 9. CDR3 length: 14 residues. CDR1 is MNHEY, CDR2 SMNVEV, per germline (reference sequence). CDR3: CASEKGGSEETQYF. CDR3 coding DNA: TGTGCCAGCGAAAAGGGCGGGAGTGAAGAGACCCAGTACTTC.

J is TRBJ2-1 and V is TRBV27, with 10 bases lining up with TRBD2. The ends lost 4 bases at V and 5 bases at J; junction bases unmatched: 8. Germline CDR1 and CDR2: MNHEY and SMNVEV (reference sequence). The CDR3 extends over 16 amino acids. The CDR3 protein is CASSSRLAGFHNEQFF. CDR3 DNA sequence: TGTGCCAGCAGTTCGCGACTAGCGGGTTTCCACAATGAGCAGTTCTTC.

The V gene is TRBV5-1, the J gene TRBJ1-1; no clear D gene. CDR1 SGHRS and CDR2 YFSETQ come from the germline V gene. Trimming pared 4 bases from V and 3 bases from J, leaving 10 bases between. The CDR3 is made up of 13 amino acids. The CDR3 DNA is TGCGCCAGCAGCCCGACGGTGGACACTGAAGCTTTCTTT. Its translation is CASSPTVDTEAFF.

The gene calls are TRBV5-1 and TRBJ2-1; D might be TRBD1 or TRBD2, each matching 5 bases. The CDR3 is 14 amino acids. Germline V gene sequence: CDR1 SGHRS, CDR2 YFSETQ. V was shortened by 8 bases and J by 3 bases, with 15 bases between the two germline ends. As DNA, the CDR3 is TGCGCCAGGGGGGAGTGGCCCTACTACAATGAGCAGTTCTTC. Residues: CARGEWPYYNEQFF.

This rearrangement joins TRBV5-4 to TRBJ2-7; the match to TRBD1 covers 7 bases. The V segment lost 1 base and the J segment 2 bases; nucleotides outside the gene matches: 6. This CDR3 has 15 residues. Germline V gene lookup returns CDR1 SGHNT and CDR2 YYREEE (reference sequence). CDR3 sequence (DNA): TGTGCCAGCAGCTTGTCCCGGGACAGTACCTACGAGCAGTACTTC. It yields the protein CASSLSRDSTYEQYF.

Written as DNA, the CDR3 is TGTGCCGGTGAGGCGCTCGGAACAGATACGCAGTATTTT. Translated: CAGEALGTDTQYF. The rearrangement uses TRBV6-1 and TRBJ2-3, with D hard to call. CDR3 length: 13 residues. Trimming stripped 11 bases from V and 3 bases from J, with 15 bases between. Per the germline V gene, CDR1 is MNHNS and CDR2 is SASEGT.